This T cell receptor beta chain originates from a study of blood T cell repertoires in COVID-19. Looking at the study overall: COVID-19 samples collected from the United States, Italy and Spain covered acute and convalescent phases. T cells, B-cell-depleted T cells, or PBMCs provided the cDNA or gDNA that served as material.

Trimming took off 2 bases at V and 4 bases at J, with 11 bases between the two ends. The CDR3 has 14 amino acids. Looked up from germline, CDR1 is LNHNV and CDR2 is YYDKDF (reference sequence). Original processing notes: Researchers report that nucleated cell counts were estimated from reference gene primer amplification. The method was immunoSEQ multiplex PCR; TCRdb's version includes in-frame clones alone and lacks a portion of them. From that table come the V and J calls and clone size; the DNA was used to work out D and trimming. The sample yields roughly 200,000 clones, around 84% seen once. The sequenced material came from peripheral blood. This sequence joins TRBV15 and TRBJ1-2, with TRBD1 as a possible D gene (5 bases). The receptor comes from an elderly man with acute or convalescent COVID-19. The CDR3 sequence is CATSRKLDSYGYTF. CDR3 bases: TGTGCCACCAGCAGAAAGCTAGACAGCTATGGCTACACCTTC.